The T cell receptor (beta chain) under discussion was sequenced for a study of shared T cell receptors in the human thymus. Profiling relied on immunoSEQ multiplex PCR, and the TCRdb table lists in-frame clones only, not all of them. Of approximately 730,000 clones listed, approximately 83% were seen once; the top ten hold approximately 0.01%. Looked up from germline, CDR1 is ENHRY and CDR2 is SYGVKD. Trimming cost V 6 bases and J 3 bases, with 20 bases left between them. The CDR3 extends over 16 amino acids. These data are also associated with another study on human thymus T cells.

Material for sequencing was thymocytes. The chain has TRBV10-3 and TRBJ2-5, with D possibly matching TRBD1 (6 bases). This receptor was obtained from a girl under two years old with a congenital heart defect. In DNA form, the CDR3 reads TGTGCCATCAGCGACAGGATGCCCATGTGGGAAGAGACCCAGTACTTC. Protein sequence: CAISDRMPMWEETQYF.